These T cell receptor beta chains were read from a single sample in a study of immune cell composition in non-small cell lung cancer. Produced via immunoSEQ multiplex PCR; TCRdb's table is partial and in-frame only. The sample has approximately 15,000 clones, 65% to 85% seen once. The sample consisted of lung tumor tissue. These receptors came from a human donor with non-small cell lung cancer. The CDR3 runs from the conserved cysteine through the conserved F or W. The D gene is left open where the match is weak. Clone size is given for some rows only: seen once, a few or many times, or a class if the clone is expanded.

D gene: NA; V gene: TRBV5-4; clone size: NA; J gene: TRBJ2-2; CDR3 DNA: TGTGCCAGCAGCTTGGGGGACCAAGCCACCGGGGAGCTGTTTTTT; CDR3 protein: CASSLGDQATGELFF
D gene: TRBD1; V gene: TRBV30; clone size: NA; J gene: TRBJ2-6; CDR3 DNA: TGTGCCGGCCGGGACAGGGGGTCTGGGGCCAACGTCCTGACTTTC; CDR3 protein: CAGRDRGSGANVLTF
D gene: TRBD1; V gene: TRBV6-6; clone size: NA; J gene: TRBJ2-1; CDR3 DNA: TGTGCCAGCAGTACCCTGCCAGGGGGTCACAATGAGCAGTTCTTC; CDR3 protein: CASSTLPGGHNEQFF
D gene: TRBD2; V gene: TRBV4-1; clone size: NA; J gene: TRBJ2-7; CDR3 DNA: TGCGCCAGCAGCCCCCTTCTGACTAGCGCTTCGTACGAGCAGTACTTC; CDR3 protein: CASSPLLTSASYEQYF
D gene: NA; V gene: TRBV7-9; clone size: NA; J gene: TRBJ2-5; CDR3 DNA: TGTGCCAGCAGCTTAGCATCAGGGACGGGGACCCAGTACTTC; CDR3 protein: CASSLASGTGTQYF
D gene: NA; V gene: TRBV7-6; clone size: NA; J gene: TRBJ2-1; CDR3 DNA: TGTGCCAGCAGCTTAAACCAGAACAATGAGCAGTTCTTC; CDR3 protein: CASSLNQNNEQFF
D gene: NA; V gene: TRBV7-2; clone size: NA; J gene: TRBJ1-2; CDR3 DNA: TGTGCCAGCAGCCCTATGGGGGGGTTGAACTATGGCTACACCTTC; CDR3 protein: CASSPMGGLNYGYTF
D gene: TRBD2; V gene: TRBV7-2; clone size: NA; J gene: TRBJ2-1; CDR3 DNA: TGTGCCAGCAGCTTAGAGGGACTAGCGTCTGAGCAGTTCTTC; CDR3 protein: CASSLEGLASEQFF
D gene: TRBD1; V gene: TRBV7-2; clone size: once; J gene: TRBJ1-2; CDR3 DNA: TGTGCCAGCAGCTTACAACCGAGAGGGGGCGCTTATGGCTACACCTTC; CDR3 protein: CASSLQPRGGAYGYTF
D gene: TRBD1; V gene: TRBV11-2; clone size: once; J gene: TRBJ1-5; CDR3 DNA: TGTGCCAGCAGCTCACCCTCCGGGACAGGGGGGATGAGCAATCAGCCCCAGCATTTT; CDR3 protein: CASSSPSGTGGMSNQPQHF
D gene: TRBD1; V gene: TRBV27; clone size: NA; J gene: TRBJ2-7; CDR3 DNA: TGTGCCAGCAGTTTAATGCCGGGACAGGGTTTGGAGCAGTACTTC; CDR3 protein: CASSLMPGQGLEQYF
D gene: NA; V gene: TRBV4-1; clone size: NA; J gene: TRBJ2-1; CDR3 DNA: TGCGCCAGCAGCCGTTCGGAGGCGGGGAGCTCCTACAATGAGCAGTTCTTC; CDR3 protein: CASSRSEAGSSYNEQFF
D gene: TRBD2; V gene: TRBV6-5; clone size: NA; J gene: TRBJ2-1; CDR3 DNA: TGTGCCAGCATCTACCGGGCGGGAGCCCACAATGAGCAGTTCTTC; CDR3 protein: CASIYRAGAHNEQFF
D gene: TRBD2; V gene: TRBV5-6; clone size: NA; J gene: TRBJ2-2; CDR3 DNA: TGTGCCAGCAGCCGGGGACTAGGTATGGACACCGGGGAGCTGTTTTTT; CDR3 protein: CASSRGLGMDTGELFF
D gene: TRBD1; V gene: TRBV9; clone size: NA; J gene: TRBJ2-2; CDR3 DNA: TGTGCCAGCAGTTTCTTACAGGGGCGGGAGCTGTTTTTT; CDR3 protein: CASSFLQGRELFF
D gene: NA; V gene: TRBV11-2; clone size: NA; J gene: TRBJ2-1; CDR3 DNA: TGTGCCAGCAGCTTGGAGCGGAACGACCTATACAATGAGCAGTTCTTC; CDR3 protein: CASSLERNDLYNEQFF
D gene: NA; V gene: TRBV9; clone size: NA; J gene: TRBJ2-1; CDR3 DNA: TGTGCCAGCAGCGATGGACTAGGGAGGGGGAATGAGCAGTTCTTC; CDR3 protein: CASSDGLGRGNEQFF
D gene: NA; V gene: TRBV7-7; clone size: few; J gene: TRBJ2-5; CDR3 DNA: TGTGCTAGCAGCTTAGGGCTTGTGGGTAAAGAGACCCAGTACTTC; CDR3 protein: CASSLGLVGKETQYF
D gene: NA; V gene: TRBV18; clone size: NA; J gene: TRBJ2-7; CDR3 DNA: TGTGCCAGCTCACCAGGGGACAACGAGCAGTACTTC; CDR3 protein: CASSPGDNEQYF
D gene: NA; V gene: TRBV27; clone size: NA; J gene: TRBJ2-5; CDR3 DNA: TGTGCCAGCGGCAAGGGGGTGGAGACCCAGTACTTC; CDR3 protein: CASGKGVETQYF
D gene: TRBD2; V gene: TRBV7-3; clone size: NA; J gene: TRBJ2-3; CDR3 DNA: TGTGCCAGCAGCTTGGGAGGGCAGGGAGATACGCAGTATTTT; CDR3 protein: CASSLGGQGDTQYF
D gene: NA; V gene: TRBV5-1; clone size: NA; J gene: TRBJ2-3; CDR3 DNA: TGCGCCAGCAGCTTGTTGGGCTCCGTTTTAACTAGCACAGATACGCAGTATTTT; CDR3 protein: CASSLLGSVLTSTDTQYF
D gene: NA; V gene: TRBV4-1; clone size: NA; J gene: TRBJ2-5; CDR3 DNA: TGCGCCAGCAGCCAAGATCCGTGGGGGGAGACCCAGTACTTC; CDR3 protein: CASSQDPWGETQYF
D gene: NA; V gene: TRBV7-8; clone size: NA; J gene: TRBJ2-7; CDR3 DNA: TGTGCCAGCAGCTCAAGAAGAATAACTAGGGACGAGCAGTACTTC; CDR3 protein: CASSSRRITRDEQYF
D gene: TRBD2; V gene: TRBV11-2; clone size: NA; J gene: TRBJ2-1; CDR3 DNA: TGTGCCAGCAGCCCTCTAGCGGGATCCTACAATGAGCAGTTCTTC; CDR3 protein: CASSPLAGSYNEQFF
D gene: TRBD2; V gene: TRBV30; clone size: NA; J gene: TRBJ2-5; CDR3 DNA: TGTGCCTGGAGTGTGGGACTAGCGGGGAGCCAAGAGACCCAGTACTTC; CDR3 protein: CAWSVGLAGSQETQYF
D gene: TRBD2; V gene: TRBV7-9; clone size: NA; J gene: TRBJ2-7; CDR3 DNA: TGTGCCAGCAGCCTCTCAGGGACTAGCGGGAGTCTCGAGCAGTACTTC; CDR3 protein: CASSLSGTSGSLEQYF
D gene: NA; V gene: TRBV30; clone size: NA; J gene: TRBJ2-1; CDR3 DNA: TGTGCCTGGAGTGTAGTGGTTTATGAGCAGTTCTTC; CDR3 protein: CAWSVVVYEQFF
D gene: TRBD2; V gene: TRBV7-2; clone size: NA; J gene: TRBJ2-7; CDR3 DNA: TGTGCCAGCAGCTTAGTCGCTAGCGGGACATCCTACGAGCAGTACTTC; CDR3 protein: CASSLVASGTSYEQYF
D gene: NA; V gene: TRBV11-2; clone size: NA; J gene: TRBJ2-7; CDR3 DNA: TGTGCCAGCAGCTTATTTTCGGGAGCGGTGAGCTCCTACGAGCAGTACTTC; CDR3 protein: CASSLFSGAVSSYEQYF
D gene: TRBD2; V gene: TRBV6-6; clone size: NA; J gene: TRBJ2-1; CDR3 DNA: TGTGCCAGCAGTTACTTCCCCGGGACTAGCGGGAGTAAGGGGTTCTTC; CDR3 protein: CASSYFPGTSGSKGFF
D gene: TRBD1; V gene: TRBV5-1; clone size: once; J gene: TRBJ1-4; CDR3 DNA: TGCGCCAGCAGCTCCCAGGGGGTAGGAGAAAAACTGTTTTTT; CDR3 protein: CASSSQGVGEKLFF
D gene: TRBD1; V gene: TRBV11-1; clone size: NA; J gene: TRBJ1-1; CDR3 DNA: TGTGCCAGCAGCCGTGGGACAGTGAACACTGAAGCTTTCTTT; CDR3 protein: CASSRGTVNTEAFF
D gene: NA; V gene: TRBV4-2; clone size: NA; J gene: TRBJ2-3; CDR3 DNA: TGTGCCAGCAGCCAAGCCGCGTCTAGCACAGATACGCAGTATTTT; CDR3 protein: CASSQAASSTDTQYF
D gene: NA; V gene: TRBV20-1; clone size: NA; J gene: TRBJ2-1; CDR3 DNA: TGCAGTGCTAGAGGTCCCAATGAGCAGTTCTTC; CDR3 protein: CSARGPNEQFF
D gene: NA; V gene: TRBV7-2; clone size: NA; J gene: TRBJ2-1; CDR3 DNA: TGTGCCAGCAGGCAGGCAGGTGGCGGGACCTACAATGAGCAGTTCTTC; CDR3 protein: CASRQAGGGTYNEQFF
D gene: TRBD1; V gene: TRBV19; clone size: NA; J gene: TRBJ1-2; CDR3 DNA: TGTGCCAGTAGTATAGCAGCAGGGGGTGGTGGCTACACCTTC; CDR3 protein: CASSIAAGGGGYTF
D gene: TRBD2; V gene: TRBV28; clone size: once; J gene: TRBJ2-7; CDR3 DNA: TGTGCCAGCAGTTTAGTTCGAGCGGGAGGAACCGAGCAGTACTTC; CDR3 protein: CASSLVRAGGTEQYF
D gene: NA; V gene: TRBV28; clone size: NA; J gene: TRBJ2-2; CDR3 DNA: TGTGCCAGCAGTTCGGGACCTCACACCGGGGAGCTGTTTTTT; CDR3 protein: CASSSGPHTGELFF
D gene: NA; V gene: TRBV18; clone size: NA; J gene: TRBJ1-2; CDR3 DNA: TGTGCCAGCTCACCACCCCAAGGGTTCGTTGGCTACACCTTC; CDR3 protein: CASSPPQGFVGYTF
D gene: NA; V gene: TRBV19; clone size: NA; J gene: TRBJ2-7; CDR3 DNA: TGTGCCAGTAGTATCGATCCTACGTGGCCCTACGAGCAGTACTTC; CDR3 protein: CASSIDPTWPYEQYF
D gene: NA; V gene: TRBV5-4; clone size: NA; J gene: TRBJ2-7; CDR3 DNA: TGTGCCAGCAGTCTGGACGTAAGGAAGCAGTACTTC; CDR3 protein: CASSLDVRKQYF
D gene: TRBD1; V gene: TRBV7-8; clone size: medium-sized; J gene: TRBJ2-7; CDR3 DNA: TGTGCCAGCAGCCCCCCGGCTGGGACAGCCTACGAGCAGTACTTC; CDR3 protein: CASSPPAGTAYEQYF
D gene: NA; V gene: TRBV2; clone size: medium-sized; J gene: TRBJ1-5; CDR3 DNA: TGTGCCAGCAGTGAAGTTAATAGCAATCAGCCCCAGCATTTT; CDR3 protein: CASSEVNSNQPQHF
D gene: NA; V gene: TRBV11-3; clone size: NA; J gene: TRBJ1-3; CDR3 DNA: TGTGCCAGCAGCTTTAGGGACAACTCTGGAAACACCATATATTTT; CDR3 protein: CASSFRDNSGNTIYF
D gene: TRBD2; V gene: TRBV6-5; clone size: NA; J gene: TRBJ2-5; CDR3 DNA: TGTGCCAGCAGGACTTCTAGCGGGAGACAAGAGACCCAGTACTTC; CDR3 protein: CASRTSSGRQETQYF
D gene: NA; V gene: TRBV4-3; clone size: NA; J gene: TRBJ2-7; CDR3 DNA: TGCGCCAGCAGCCAAGATCGGGGGAACTACGAGCAGTACTTC; CDR3 protein: CASSQDRGNYEQYF
D gene: TRBD1; V gene: TRBV6-5; clone size: NA; J gene: TRBJ1-2; CDR3 DNA: TGTGCCAGCAGACGACAGGGCCTCAGGCATGGCTACACCTTC; CDR3 protein: CASRRQGLRHGYTF
D gene: TRBD1; V gene: TRBV19; clone size: NA; J gene: TRBJ1-2; CDR3 DNA: TGTGCCAGTAGTATAGGATCGGCAGGGGGTGGCTACACCTTC; CDR3 protein: CASSIGSAGGGYTF
D gene: TRBD2; V gene: TRBV18; clone size: NA; J gene: TRBJ2-3; CDR3 DNA: TGTGCCAGCTCACCACTGCTAGCGGGAGCTGTAGATACGCAGTATTTT; CDR3 protein: CASSPLLAGAVDTQYF
D gene: NA; V gene: TRBV4-2; clone size: few; J gene: TRBJ1-1; CDR3 DNA: TGTGCCAGCAGCCAGAACCGGGTCGGCTTGAACACTGAAGCTTTCTTT; CDR3 protein: CASSQNRVGLNTEAFF
D gene: NA; V gene: TRBV9; clone size: NA; J gene: TRBJ2-3; CDR3 DNA: TGTGCCAGCAGCGTAGACAGCACAGATACGCAGTATTTT; CDR3 protein: CASSVDSTDTQYF
D gene: NA; V gene: TRBV12-5; clone size: once; J gene: TRBJ2-6; CDR3 DNA: TGTGCTAGTGGTCACAGCAGTGCAGGACAAAGTCGGGCCAACGTCCTGACTTTC; CDR3 protein: CASGHSSAGQSRANVLTF
D gene: NA; V gene: TRBV7-2; clone size: NA; J gene: TRBJ2-7; CDR3 DNA: TGTGCCAGCAGGAGGACTGCTACCTACGAGCAGTACTTC; CDR3 protein: CASRRTATYEQYF
D gene: NA; V gene: TRBV28; clone size: large; J gene: TRBJ1-1; CDR3 DNA: TGTGCCAGCAGTTTACCGGTGAACACTGAAGCTTTCTTT; CDR3 protein: CASSLPVNTEAFF